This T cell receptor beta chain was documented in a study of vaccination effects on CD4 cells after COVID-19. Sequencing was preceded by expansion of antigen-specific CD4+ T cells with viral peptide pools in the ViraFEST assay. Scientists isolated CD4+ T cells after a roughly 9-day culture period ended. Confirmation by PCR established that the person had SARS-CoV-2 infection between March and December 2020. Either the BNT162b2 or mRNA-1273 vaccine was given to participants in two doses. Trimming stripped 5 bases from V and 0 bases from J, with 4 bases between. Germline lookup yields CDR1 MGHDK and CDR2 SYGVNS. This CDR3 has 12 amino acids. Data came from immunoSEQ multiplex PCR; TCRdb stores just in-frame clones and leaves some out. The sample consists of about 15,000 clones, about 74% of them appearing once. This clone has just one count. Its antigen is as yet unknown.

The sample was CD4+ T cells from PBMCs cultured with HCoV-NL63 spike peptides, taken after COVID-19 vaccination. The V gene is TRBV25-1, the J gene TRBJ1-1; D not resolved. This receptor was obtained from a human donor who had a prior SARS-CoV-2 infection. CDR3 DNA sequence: TGTGCCAGCAGTACACTGAACACTGAAGCTTTCTTT. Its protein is CASSTLNTEAFF.